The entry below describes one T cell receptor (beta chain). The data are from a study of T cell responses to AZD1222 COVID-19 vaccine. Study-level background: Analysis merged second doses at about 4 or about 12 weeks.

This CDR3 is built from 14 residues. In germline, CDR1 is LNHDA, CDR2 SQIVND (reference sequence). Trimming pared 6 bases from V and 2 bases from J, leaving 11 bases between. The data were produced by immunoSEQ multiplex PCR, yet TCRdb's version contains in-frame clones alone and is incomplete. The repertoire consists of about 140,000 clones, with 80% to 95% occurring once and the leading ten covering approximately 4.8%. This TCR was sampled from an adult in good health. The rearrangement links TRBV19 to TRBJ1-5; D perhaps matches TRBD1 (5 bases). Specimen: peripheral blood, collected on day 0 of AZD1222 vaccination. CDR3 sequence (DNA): TGTGCCAGTAGCACGGACACCCGCAATCAGCCCCAGCATTTT. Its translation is CASSTDTRNQPQHF.